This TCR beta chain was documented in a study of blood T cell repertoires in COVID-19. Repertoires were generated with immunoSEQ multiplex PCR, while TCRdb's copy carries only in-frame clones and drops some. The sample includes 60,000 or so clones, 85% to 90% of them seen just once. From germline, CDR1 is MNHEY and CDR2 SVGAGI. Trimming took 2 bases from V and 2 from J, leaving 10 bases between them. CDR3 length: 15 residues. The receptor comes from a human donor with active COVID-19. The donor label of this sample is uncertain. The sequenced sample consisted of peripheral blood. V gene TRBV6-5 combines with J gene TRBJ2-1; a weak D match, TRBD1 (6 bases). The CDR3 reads CASSYTGLAYNEQFF. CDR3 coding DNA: TGTGCCAGCAGTTACACAGGGCTCGCCTACAATGAGCAGTTCTTC.